This T cell receptor (beta chain) was obtained from a study of blood T cell repertoires in COVID-19. Across the study: The study drew acute and convalescent COVID-19 samples from the United States, Italy and Spain. In each case, the material was cDNA or gDNA derived from T cells, B-cell-depleted T cells, or PBMCs.

Methods used by the authors: Estimated nucleated cell counts came from reference gene primer amplification. Libraries were prepared by immunoSEQ multiplex PCR; TCRdb keeps only in-frame clonotypes and omits some of them. V and J calls and clone size are as listed in that table; D and trimming were resolved from the DNA. Counted here are about 240,000 clones, about 87% occurring once; the ten biggest clones make up 7.1%. This CDR3 contains 15 residues. CDR1 is KGHDR and CDR2 is SFDVKD in the germline V gene. Losses at the gene ends were 4 bases for V and 5 bases for J; bases not matched to a gene: 7. Sample: peripheral blood. V is TRBV24-1 and J is TRBJ1-2, with TRBD1 identical over 9 bases. The sequence was collected from a woman aged 70-85 years with active or convalescent COVID-19. CDR3 loop: CATSELTGGGYGYTF. CDR3 nucleotides: TGTGCCACCAGTGAGCTGACAGGGGGTGGTTATGGCTACACCTTC.